This note documents a single T cell receptor beta chain sequence. This entry comes from a study of cytomegalovirus exposure and HLA in healthy donors. Use of 60 Vbeta and 13 Jbeta primers characterized the PCR. Clones were sequenced by immunoSEQ multiplex PCR, and TCRdb holds only the in-frame ones, with some missing. Of under 200,000 clones listed, about 80% are singletons. The CDR3 is 14 amino acids. The V gene's germline CDR1 is SNHLY and CDR2 FYNNEI. Between the trimmed V and J ends, which lost 4 bases and 3 bases, there was a span of 9 bases. Sequenced input: PBMCs. The chain couples TRBV2 to TRBJ2-2; D ambiguous. This clonotype was sampled from a girl between 5 and 17 years old in good health and CMV-seropositive. The CDR3 DNA reads as TGTGCCAGCAGTGGGAGAGTCTACACCGGGGAGCTGTTTTTT. The encoded protein is CASSGRVYTGELFF.